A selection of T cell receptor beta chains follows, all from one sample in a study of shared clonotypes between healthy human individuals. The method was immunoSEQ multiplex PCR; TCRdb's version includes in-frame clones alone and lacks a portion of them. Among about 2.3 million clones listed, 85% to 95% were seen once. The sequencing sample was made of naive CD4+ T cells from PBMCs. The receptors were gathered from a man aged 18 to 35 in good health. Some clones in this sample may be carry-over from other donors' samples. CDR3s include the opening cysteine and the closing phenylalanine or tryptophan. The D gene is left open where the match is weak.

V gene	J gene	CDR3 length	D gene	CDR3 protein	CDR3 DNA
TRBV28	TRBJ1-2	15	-	CASSPQGGVNYGYTF	TGTGCCAGCAGTCCCCAAGGGGGGGTTAACTATGGCTACACCTTC
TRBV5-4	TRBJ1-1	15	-	CASSLVGAQNTEAFF	TGTGCCAGCAGCTTGGTAGGGGCCCAGAACACTGAAGCTTTCTTT
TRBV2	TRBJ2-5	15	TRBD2	CASSFGLAGDGTQYF	TGTGCCAGCAGTTTCGGACTAGCGGGAGATGGCACCCAGTACTTC
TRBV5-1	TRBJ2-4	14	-	CASSLLSSKNIQYF	TGCGCCAGCAGCTTGTTGTCCAGCAAAAACATTCAGTACTTC
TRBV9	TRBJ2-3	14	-	CASSVLGSTDTQYF	TGTGCCAGCAGCGTGTTGGGGAGCACAGATACGCAGTATTTT
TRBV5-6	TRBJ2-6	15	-	CASMKPSSGANVLTF	TGTGCCAGCATGAAGCCGAGCTCTGGGGCCAACGTCCTGACTTTC
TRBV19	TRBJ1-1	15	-	CASSISRGHRGEAFF	TGTGCCAGTAGTATCAGTCGGGGGCATAGAGGTGAAGCTTTCTTT
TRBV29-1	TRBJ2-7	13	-	CSVEPQGNDEQYF	TGCAGCGTTGAACCTCAGGGTAACGACGAGCAGTACTTC
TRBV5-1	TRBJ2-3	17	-	CASSTHRESTSTDTQYF	TGCGCCAGCAGCACCCACAGGGAATCAACTAGCACAGATACGCAGTATTTT
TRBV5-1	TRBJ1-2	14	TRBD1	CASSEVQGARGYTF	TGCGCCAGCAGCGAAGTCCAGGGGGCGCGTGGCTACACCTTC
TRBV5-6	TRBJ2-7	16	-	CASSGKHRGYPYEQYF	TGTGCCAGCAGCGGAAAACATCGGGGCTACCCCTACGAGCAGTACTTC
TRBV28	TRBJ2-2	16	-	CASSLWPAKNTGELFF	TGTGCCAGCAGTTTATGGCCAGCTAAGAACACCGGGGAGCTGTTTTTT
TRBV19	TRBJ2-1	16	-	CASSIGPARSNNEQFF	TGTGCCAGTAGTATAGGGCCAGCGAGATCCAACAATGAGCAGTTCTTC
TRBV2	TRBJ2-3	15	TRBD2	CASRPGTSGTDTQYF	TGTGCCAGCAGACCCGGGACTAGCGGCACAGATACGCAGTATTTT
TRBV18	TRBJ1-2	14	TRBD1	CASSSGGRDYGYTF	TGTGCCAGCTCGTCAGGGGGCCGGGACTATGGCTACACCTTC
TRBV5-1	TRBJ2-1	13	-	CASSFPQRNEQFF	TGCGCCAGCAGCTTCCCCCAACGGAATGAGCAGTTCTTC
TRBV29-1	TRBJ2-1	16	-	CSVVEPPGDTYNEQFF	TGCAGCGTTGTAGAACCTCCCGGGGACACCTACAATGAGCAGTTCTTC
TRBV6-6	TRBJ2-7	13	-	CASSYRGSYEQYF	TGTGCCAGCAGTTACCGGGGATCCTACGAGCAGTACTTC
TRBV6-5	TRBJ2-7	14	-	CASSYRFPTYEQYF	TGTGCCAGCAGTTATCGATTTCCCACCTACGAGCAGTACTTC
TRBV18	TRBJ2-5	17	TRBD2	CASSPIETSGSGETQYF	TGTGCCAGCTCACCCATAGAGACTAGCGGGAGCGGTGAGACCCAGTACTTC
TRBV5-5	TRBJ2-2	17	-	CASSLYVIQANTGELFF	TGTGCCAGCAGCTTGTACGTCATACAGGCGAACACCGGGGAGCTGTTTTTT
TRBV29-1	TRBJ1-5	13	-	CSVVQGTNQPQHF	TGCAGCGTCGTCCAGGGGACCAATCAGCCCCAGCATTTT
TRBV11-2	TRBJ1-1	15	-	CASSFPRRGDTEAFF	TGTGCCAGCAGCTTCCCCCGTCGGGGGGACACTGAAGCTTTCTTT
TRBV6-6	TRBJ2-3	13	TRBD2	CASTGGYGNTQYF	TGTGCCAGCACGGGGGGGTATGGAAATACGCAGTATTTT
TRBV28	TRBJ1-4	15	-	CASSSPRTYNEKLFF	TGTGCCAGCAGTTCCCCCAGGACCTATAATGAAAAACTGTTTTTT
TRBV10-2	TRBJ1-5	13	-	CASSESNNQPQHF	TGCGCCAGCAGTGAGTCTAACAATCAGCCCCAGCATTTT
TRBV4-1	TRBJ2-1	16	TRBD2	CASSHDTSDSYNEQFF	TGCGCCAGCAGCCACGACACTAGCGACTCCTACAATGAGCAGTTCTTC
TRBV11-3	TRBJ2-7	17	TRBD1	CASSFLFSDRVIYEQYF	TGTGCCAGCAGCTTTTTGTTTTCAGACAGGGTGATCTACGAGCAGTACTTC
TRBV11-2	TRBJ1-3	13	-	CASSLLFGNTIYF	TGTGCCAGCAGCTTACTATTCGGAAACACCATATATTTT
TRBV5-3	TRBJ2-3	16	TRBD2	CARSRKWTSGTDTQYF	TGTGCCAGAAGCAGAAAATGGACTAGCGGCACAGATACGCAGTATTTT
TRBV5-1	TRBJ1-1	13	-	CASSPTSGTEAFF	TGCGCCAGCAGCCCCACCAGCGGCACTGAAGCTTTCTTT
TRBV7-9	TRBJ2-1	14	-	CASSLVRTYNEQFF	TGTGCCAGCAGCTTAGTTAGGACCTACAATGAGCAGTTCTTC
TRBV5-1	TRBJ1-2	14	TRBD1	CASSPNRDRDGYTF	TGCGCCAGCAGCCCGAACCGGGACAGGGATGGCTACACCTTC
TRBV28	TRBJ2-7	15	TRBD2	CASTAGLANYYEQYF	TGTGCCAGCACTGCGGGACTAGCGAACTACTACGAGCAGTACTTC
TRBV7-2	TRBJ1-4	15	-	CASSLDRSTNEKLFF	TGTGCCAGCAGCTTGGACAGATCAACTAATGAAAAACTGTTTTTT
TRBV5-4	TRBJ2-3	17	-	CASSLPRQGRTTDTQYF	TGTGCCAGCAGCTTGCCGCGGCAGGGAAGGACTACAGATACGCAGTATTTT
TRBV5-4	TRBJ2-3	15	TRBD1	CASSVDRTSTDTQYF	TGTGCCAGCAGCGTGGACAGGACTAGCACAGATACGCAGTATTTT